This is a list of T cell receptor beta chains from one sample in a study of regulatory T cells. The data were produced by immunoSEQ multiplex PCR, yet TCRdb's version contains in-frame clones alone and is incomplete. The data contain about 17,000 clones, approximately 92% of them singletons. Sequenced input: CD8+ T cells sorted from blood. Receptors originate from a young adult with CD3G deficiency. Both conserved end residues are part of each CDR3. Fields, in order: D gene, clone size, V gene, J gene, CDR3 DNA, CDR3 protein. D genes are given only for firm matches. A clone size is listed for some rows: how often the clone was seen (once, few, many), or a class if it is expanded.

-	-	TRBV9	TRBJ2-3	TGTGCCAGCAGCCCAGGGGGGGCCGCAGATACGCAGTATTTT	CASSPGGAADTQYF
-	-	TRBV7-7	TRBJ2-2	TGTGCCAGCAGCCAAGGGCCGAACACCGGGGAGCTGTTTTTT	CASSQGPNTGELFF
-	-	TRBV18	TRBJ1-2	TGTGCCAGCTCACCACAGGGAGCCTATGGCTACACCTTC	CASSPQGAYGYTF
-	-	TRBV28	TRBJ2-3	TGTGCCAGCAGTTTACTGACTCCTAGCACAGATACGCAGTATTTT	CASSLLTPSTDTQYF
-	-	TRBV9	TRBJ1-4	TGTGCCAGCAGCGTAGGGGCTTCTTCTAATGAAAAACTGTTTTTT	CASSVGASSNEKLFF
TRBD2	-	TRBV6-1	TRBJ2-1	TGTGCCAGCAGTGAAGCGAAAGTTTATGGGACTAGCGGCTACAATGAGCAGTTCTTC	CASSEAKVYGTSGYNEQFF
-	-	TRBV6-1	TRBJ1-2	TGTGCCAGCAGTGAAGCGGTAACGGGGAACTATGGCTACACCTTC	CASSEAVTGNYGYTF
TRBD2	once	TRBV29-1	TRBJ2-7	TGCAGCGCTGCCGGGACTAGCGGGGGCCTCTCCTACGAGCAGTACTTC	CSAAGTSGGLSYEQYF
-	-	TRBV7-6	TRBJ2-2	TGTGCCAGCAGCTTAACGTCTCTTAACACCGGGGAGCTGTTTTTT	CASSLTSLNTGELFF
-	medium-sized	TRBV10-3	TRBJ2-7	TGTGCCATCAGCCGGGACCCGGCCTCCTACGAGCAGTACTTC	CAISRDPASYEQYF
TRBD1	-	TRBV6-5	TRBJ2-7	TGTGCCAGCAGTTACCGACAGGGCGGCGACGAGCAGTACTTC	CASSYRQGGDEQYF
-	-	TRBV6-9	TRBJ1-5	TGTGCCAGCAGTCTTACAGGGTTCTATCAGCCCCAGCATTTT	CASSLTGFYQPQHF
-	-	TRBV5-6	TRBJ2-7	TGTGCCAGCAGCTTGCGTTGGCGGGACAGTTCGAGCTCCTACGAGCAGTACTTC	CASSLRWRDSSSSYEQYF
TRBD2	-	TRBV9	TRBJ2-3	TGTGCCAGCAGCGGACTAGCGGGGGGCCGTTCGGATACGCAGTATTTT	CASSGLAGGRSDTQYF
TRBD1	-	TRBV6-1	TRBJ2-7	TGTGCCAGCAGTTTGGATGGGGACAGCAAGCGAGGGCAGTACTTC	CASSLDGDSKRGQYF
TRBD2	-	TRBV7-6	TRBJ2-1	TGTGCCAGCAGCTTAAGGCTAGCGGGGGGGCCCGACAATGAGCAGTTCTTC	CASSLRLAGGPDNEQFF
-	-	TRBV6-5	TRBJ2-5	TGTGCCAGCAGTTACTCACGGGGGCCCCAAGAGACCCAGTACTTC	CASSYSRGPQETQYF
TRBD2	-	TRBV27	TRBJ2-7	TGTGCCAGCAGCCTAGAGGGGACTAGCGGATCCTACGAGCAGTACTTC	CASSLEGTSGSYEQYF
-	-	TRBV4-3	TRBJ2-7	TGCGCCAGCAGCCCCCACGCCGGCTCCTACGAGCAGTACTTC	CASSPHAGSYEQYF
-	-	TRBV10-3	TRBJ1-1	TGTGCCATCAGCCTAACAGGGAACACTGAAGCTTTCTTT	CAISLTGNTEAFF
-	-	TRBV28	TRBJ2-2	TGTGCCAGCACCTTTCGCCTCTACGGGACCGCTAACACCGGGGAGCTGTTTTTT	CASTFRLYGTANTGELFF
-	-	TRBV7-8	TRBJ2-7	TGTGCCAGCAGCTTATCGGGGACCCACGAGCAGTACTTC	CASSLSGTHEQYF
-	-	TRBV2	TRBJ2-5	TGTGCCACCGGGGGGCGGGTCCAAGAGACCCAGTACTTC	CATGGRVQETQYF
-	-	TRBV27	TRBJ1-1	TGTGCCAGCAGTTTACACAGGGCGGGTACTGAAGCTTTCTTT	CASSLHRAGTEAFF
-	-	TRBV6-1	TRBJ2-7	TGTGCCAGCAGTGTCCAGGGGTTGGAGCGAGTTTACGAGCAGTACTTC	CASSVQGLERVYEQYF
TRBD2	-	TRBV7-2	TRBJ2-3	TGTGCCAGCAGCTTCGGGACTAGCGACACAGATACGCAGTATTTT	CASSFGTSDTDTQYF
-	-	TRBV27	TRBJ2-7	TGTGCCAGCAGCACGGGAACAAATCCTTACGAGCAGTACTTC	CASSTGTNPYEQYF
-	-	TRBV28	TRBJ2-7	TGTGCCAGCAGTTTCGGGGTCGAGCAGTACTTC	CASSFGVEQYF
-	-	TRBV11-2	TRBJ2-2	TGTGCCAGCAGCTTAGCTCAGGGTACCGGGGAGCTGTTTTTT	CASSLAQGTGELFF
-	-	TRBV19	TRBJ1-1	TGTGCCAGTAGTAAAGGCTTAAACACTGAAGCTTTCTTT	CASSKGLNTEAFF
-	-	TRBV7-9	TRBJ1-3	TGTGCCAGCGGACTGTTAAACCCCTCTGGAAACACCATATATTTT	CASGLLNPSGNTIYF
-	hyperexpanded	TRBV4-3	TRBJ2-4	TGCGCCAGCAGCCAAGATCAGGGACTCCCGCTCTCTATTCAGTACTTC	CASSQDQGLPLSIQYF
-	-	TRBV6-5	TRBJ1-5	TGTGCCAGCAGCGGAAAGGGAAGGAATCAGCCCCAGCATTTT	CASSGKGRNQPQHF
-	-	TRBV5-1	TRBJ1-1	TGCGCCAGCAGCTTTGAGGGGGGAGCTTTCTTT	CASSFEGGAFF
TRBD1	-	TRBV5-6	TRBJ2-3	TGTGCCAGCAGCTCCGACAGGGCCACAGATACGCAGTATTTT	CASSSDRATDTQYF
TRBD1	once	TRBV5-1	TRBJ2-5	TGCGCCAGCAGCTTGGCCGGGACAGGTGTAGAGACCCAGTACTTC	CASSLAGTGVETQYF
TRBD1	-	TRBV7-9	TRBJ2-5	TGTGCCAGCAGCCTAGGGACAGGGCCAGAGACCCAGTACTTC	CASSLGTGPETQYF
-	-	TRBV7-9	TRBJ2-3	TGTGCCAGCAGCTTAAGGTCAGATACGCAGTATTTT	CASSLRSDTQYF
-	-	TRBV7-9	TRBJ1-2	TGTGCCAGCAGCTATCCAGGGAGCTATGGCTACACCTTC	CASSYPGSYGYTF
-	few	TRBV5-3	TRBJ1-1	TGTGCCAGCAGCTTAGGAACAGGGACTGAAGCTTTCTTT	CASSLGTGTEAFF
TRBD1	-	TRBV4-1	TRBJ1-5	TGCGCCAGCAGCCCCGGACAGGGGGATCAGCCCCAGCATTTT	CASSPGQGDQPQHF
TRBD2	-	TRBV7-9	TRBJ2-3	TGTGCCAGCAGCCACGACCTACTAGCGGGAGGGCCCCCAGATACGCAGTATTTT	CASSHDLLAGGPPDTQYF
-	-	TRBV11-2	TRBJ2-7	TGTGCCAGCAGCCAGTGGACAGACGAGCAGTACTTC	CASSQWTDEQYF
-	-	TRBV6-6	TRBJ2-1	TGTGCCAGCAGTTACGGTCCCAAATGCAATGAGCAGTTCTTC	CASSYGPKCNEQFF
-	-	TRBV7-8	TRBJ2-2	TGTGCCAGCACTTATGGCACCGGGGAGCTGTTTTTT	CASTYGTGELFF